Below, 21 T cell receptor beta chains from the same sample are listed, as sequenced in a study of Ad26.COV2.S vaccination and SARS-CoV-2 variants. The treatment is: around 19 received Ad26.COV2.S at low or high dose, single or two shots; about 5 received placebo; per-sample allocation not given. The study sampled participants on day 63 after the first vaccine or placebo injection. Assay used: immunoSEQ multiplex PCR; TCRdb lists only in-frame clones, some missing. The sample holds 300,000 to 400,000 clones, about 89% seen once. The starting material was peripheral blood, obtained in a trial of Ad26.COV2.S vaccine versus placebo. All receptors come from a person aged 18-60 years who received the Ad26.COV2.S COVID-19 vaccine or a placebo.

This clone occurred once. This rearrangement joins TRBV27 to TRBJ1-1; D possibly corresponds to TRBD1 (5 bases). Deletions cut 5 bases from V and 0 bases from J, with 13 bases between. The CDR3 loop spans 15 amino acids. Germline V gene sequence: CDR1 MNHEY, CDR2 SMNVEV (reference sequence). The CDR3 DNA follows: TGTGCCAGCAGTAGGCAAGGACATTTGAACACTGAAGCTTTCTTT. Its translation is CASSRQGHLNTEAFF.

The rearrangement uses TRBV21-1 and TRBJ1-4. TRBV21-1 constitutes a pseudogene. The CDR3 is 14 amino acids. This CDR3 is CAIPEATTNEKLFF. The CDR3 DNA reads as TGTGCCATCCCTGAAGCCACAACTAATGAAAAACTGTTTTTT.

With regard to this clone: Other DNA sequences in this specimen translate into the identical CDR3. The chain is built from TRBV5-1 and TRBJ1-1; D uncertain. Per the germline V gene, CDR1 is SGHRS and CDR2 is YFSETQ. The CDR3 extends over 15 amino acids. V lost 0 bases and J lost 0, with 9 bases in between. CDR3 sequence (DNA): TGCGCCAGCAGCTTGGGAGTGGGGATGAACACTGAAGCTTTCTTT. Its translation: CASSLGVGMNTEAFF.

V gene TRBV6-1 combines with J gene TRBJ2-2; TRBD1 is a possible D gene (7 bases). In germline, CDR1 is MNHNS, CDR2 SASEGT. Trimming left V 4 bases short and J 1 base short, with 13 bases between. This CDR3 has 16 residues. As DNA, the CDR3 is TGTGCCAGCAGTGTGGGGGGACAGAAGAACACCGGGGAGCTGTTTTTT. Amino acids: CASSVGGQKNTGELFF.

The gene calls are TRBV27 and TRBJ2-7; 9 bases agree with TRBD1. J lost 2 bases, V lost 5 bases, and 10 bases had no gene match. There are 16 residues in the CDR3. Per germline, CDR1 MNHEY and CDR2 SMNVEV (reference sequence). CDR3 sequence (DNA): TGTGCCAGCAGTCCCACGACGGACAGGGGCCCCTACGAGCAGTACTTC. It is translated as CASSPTTDRGPYEQYF.

This chain links TRBV20-1 with TRBJ2-5, with 8 bases that match TRBD1. The CDR3 has 15 residues. Germline trimming cut 3 bases from V and 4 bases from J; bases unmatched to any gene: 10. The germline gives CDR1 DFQATT, CDR2 SNEGSKA (reference sequence). The CDR3 spells CSASSPRGRLETQYF. DNA of the CDR3: TGCAGTGCTAGTTCCCCCAGGGGGCGTTTAGAGACCCAGTACTTC.

A word on this clone: The sample contains more than one DNA sequence encoding this CDR3. The V call is TRBV7-9, the J call TRBJ1-5; perhaps TRBD1 as D (5 bases). The V gene's germline CDR1 is SEHNR and CDR2 FQNEAQ (reference sequence). The CDR3 contains 15 residues. V lost 1 base, J lost 0 bases, and 7 bases lay in between. This CDR3 is CASSLGGDSNQPQHF. In nucleotides, the CDR3 is TGTGCCAGCAGCTTAGGGGGGGATAGCAATCAGCCCCAGCATTTT.

This chain links TRBV9 with TRBJ1-5; D call uncertain. Trimming shortened V by 5 bases and J by 1 base, and 19 bases separated the two germline ends. This CDR3 spans 17 amino acids. Germline lookup yields CDR1 SGDLS and CDR2 YYNGEE. The CDR3 DNA reads as TGTGCCAGCAGAAACCCGGGCCGATCGAGAAGCAATCAGCCCCAGCATTTT. This codes for CASRNPGRSRSNQPQHF.

This clone was seen only once. This CDR3 is CASRLDRFSGNTIYF. DNA for the CDR3: TGTGCCAGCAGACTGGACAGGTTCTCTGGAAACACCATATATTTT. The genes are TRBV6-5 and TRBJ1-3; 7 bases fit TRBD1. The ends lost 6 bases at V and 0 bases at J; junction bases unmatched: 5. Germline CDR1 reads MNHEY; CDR2 reads SVGAGI. This CDR3 has 15 residues.

The chain couples TRBV5-6 to TRBJ1-2, with a weak D call TRBD1 (6 bases). Trimming took 2 bases from V and 8 from J, leaving 13 bases between them. This CDR3 has 13 residues. Per germline, CDR1 SGHDT and CDR2 YYEEEE. The CDR3 protein is CASSFGRGDGYTF. For the CDR3, the DNA is TGTGCCAGCAGCTTCGGCAGGGGAGACGGCTACACCTTC.

The V gene is TRBV11-2, the J gene TRBJ2-7; 10 bases align to TRBD1. This CDR3 has 15 residues. The V and J ends lost 5 bases and 4 bases, in that order; junction bases with no gene match: 8. Germline CDR1 SGHAT, CDR2 FQNNGV. CDR3 in amino acids: CASSRQGARWYEQYF. CDR3 DNA: TGTGCCAGCAGCAGACAGGGGGCGCGGTGGTACGAGCAGTACTTC.

The chain is built from TRBV7-8 and TRBJ2-5, with 7 bases fitting TRBD2. CDR1 and CDR2 (germline): SGHVS, FQNEAQ. Germline trimming cut 4 bases from V and 6 bases from J; bases unmatched to any gene: 8. The CDR3 totals 14 residues. The CDR3 loop is CASSSRTSWKTQYF. DNA of the CDR3: TGTGCCAGCAGCTCAAGGACTAGTTGGAAGACCCAGTACTTC.

The J gene is TRBJ1-2, the V gene TRBV7-2; tentatively, D is TRBD1 (6 bases). The CDR3 has 13 amino acids. V lost 1 base, J lost 8 bases, and 11 bases lay in between. Germline assignment: CDR1 SGHTA and CDR2 FQGNSA. As DNA, the CDR3 is TGTGCCAGCAGCTTAGACCCAGGGGAAGGCTACACCTTC. Translation: CASSLDPGEGYTF.

This clone was detected many times. CDR3 amino acids: CASSLSRGHYGYTF. CDR3 coding DNA: TGTGCCAGCAGTTTATCGAGGGGGCACTATGGCTACACCTTC. The chain couples TRBV27 to TRBJ1-2; 7 bases fit TRBD1. This CDR3 region has 14 residues. With V trimmed by 0 bases and J by 3 bases, 1 base remained unmatched. Germline loops: CDR1 MNHEY, CDR2 SMNVEV (reference sequence).

The chain recombines TRBV29-1 with TRBJ1-2; unclear D gene. Germline CDR1 is SQVTM and CDR2 is ANQGSEA. V lost 4 bases and J lost 8, with 11 bases in between. The CDR3 contains 11 residues. CDR3 sequence (DNA): TGCAGCGTTGCGCAGAGGGAAGGCTACACCTTC. Its protein product is CSVAQREGYTF.

The chain links TRBV3-1 (or the pseudogene TRBV3-2) to TRBJ2-1, with 9 nucleotides matching TRBD2. V shed 6 bases, J shed 6 bases, and the junction held 9 bases outside the gene matches. The CDR3 spans 15 residues. Germline V gene lookup returns CDR1 LGHDT and CDR2 YNNKEL (reference sequence). This CDR3 is CASRISGSRGNEQFF. In nucleotides, the CDR3 is TGTGCCAGCAGAATTAGCGGGAGTAGGGGCAATGAGCAGTTCTTC.

The chain has TRBV5-4 and TRBJ1-6; D remains unclear. V lost 2 bases, J lost 7 bases, and 10 bases lay in between. Germline V gene lookup returns CDR1 SGHNT and CDR2 YYREEE (reference sequence). The CDR3 covers 14 residues. The CDR3 loop reads CASSFREQNSPLHF. In DNA form, the CDR3 reads TGTGCCAGCAGCTTTAGGGAGCAAAATTCACCCCTCCACTTT.

The chain employs TRBV28 and TRBJ2-7; D is unclear. The V and J ends lost 5 bases and 3 bases respectively, with 5 bases between them. The germline V gene has CDR1 MDHEN and CDR2 SYDVKM. CDR3 size: 11 residues. CDR3 DNA: TGTGCCAGCAGTGGTGACTACGAGCAGTACTTC. Translated, it gives CASSGDYEQYF.

This clone was seen a single time. J is TRBJ1-2 and V is TRBV2; 8 nucleotides match TRBD1. Trimming at V came to 5 bases and at J to 12 bases, leaving 14 bases not matched to a gene. CDR1 and CDR2 from the germline V gene are SNHLY and FYNNEI. This CDR3 has 14 residues. CDR3 sequence reads: CASSYLLPGQANTF. In nucleotides, the CDR3 is TGTGCCAGCAGTTACCTGTTACCGGGACAGGCAAACACCTTC.

As regards this clone: The same CDR3 also results from other DNA sequences found in this sample. The genes are TRBV4-2 and TRBJ1-1; D gene ambiguous. Germline V lookup: CDR1 LGHNA, CDR2 YNFKEQ. V lost 1 base, J lost 1 base, and 1 base lay in between. The CDR3 runs 12 residues. This CDR3 reads CASSQGNTEAFF. CDR3 in DNA: TGTGCCAGCAGCCAAGGGAACACTGAAGCTTTCTTT.

The chain links TRBV6-5 to TRBJ1-1; the match to TRBD1 covers 9 bases. Germline V lookup: CDR1 MNHEY, CDR2 SVGAGI. Losses at the gene ends were 6 bases for V and 8 bases for J; bases not matched to a gene: 10. This CDR3 spans 14 amino acids. CDR3 sequence reads: CASRPQGATIEAFF. The CDR3 bases are TGTGCCAGCAGACCACAGGGGGCAACGATCGAAGCTTTCTTT.